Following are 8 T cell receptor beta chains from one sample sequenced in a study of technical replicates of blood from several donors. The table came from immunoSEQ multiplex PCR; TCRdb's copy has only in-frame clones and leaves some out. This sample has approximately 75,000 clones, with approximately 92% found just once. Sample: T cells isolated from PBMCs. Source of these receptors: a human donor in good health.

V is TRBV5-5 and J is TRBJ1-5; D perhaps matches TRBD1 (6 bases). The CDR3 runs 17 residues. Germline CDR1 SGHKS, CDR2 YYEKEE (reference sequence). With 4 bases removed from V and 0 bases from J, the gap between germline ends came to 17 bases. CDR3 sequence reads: CASSPSTGPYSNQPQHF. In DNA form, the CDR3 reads TGTGCCAGCAGCCCTAGCACAGGGCCCTATAGCAATCAGCCCCAGCATTTT.

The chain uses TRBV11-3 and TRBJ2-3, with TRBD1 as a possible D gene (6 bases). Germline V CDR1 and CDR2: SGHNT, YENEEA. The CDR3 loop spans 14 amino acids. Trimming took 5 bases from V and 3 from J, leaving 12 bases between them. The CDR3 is CASSLQGITDTQYF. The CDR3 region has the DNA TGTGCCAGCAGCCTACAGGGTATTACAGATACGCAGTATTTT.

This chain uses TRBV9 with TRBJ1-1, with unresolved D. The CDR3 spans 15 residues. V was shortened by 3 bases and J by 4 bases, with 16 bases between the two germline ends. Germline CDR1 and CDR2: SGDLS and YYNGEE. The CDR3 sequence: CASSGGEKEFTEAFF. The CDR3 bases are TGTGCCAGCAGCGGCGGTGAGAAGGAGTTCACTGAAGCTTTCTTT. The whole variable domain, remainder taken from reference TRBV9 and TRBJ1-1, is DSGVTQTPKHLITATGQRVTLRCSPRSGDLSVYWYQQSLDQGLQFLIQYYNGEERAKGNILERFSAQQFPDLHSELNLSSLELGDSALYFCASSGGEKEFTEAFFGQGTRLTVV.

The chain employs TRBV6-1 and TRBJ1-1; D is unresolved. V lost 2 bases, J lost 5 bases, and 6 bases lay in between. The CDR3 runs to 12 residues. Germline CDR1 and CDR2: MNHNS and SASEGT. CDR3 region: CASSELMTEAFF. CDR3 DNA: TGTGCCAGCAGTGAATTAATGACTGAAGCTTTCTTT.

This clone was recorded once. In DNA, the CDR3 is TGTGCCAGCAGCTTGGGTGGGACAGGAAATAACTATGGCTACACCTTC. Protein product: CASSLGGTGNNYGYTF. The genes are TRBV5-4 and TRBJ1-2; 8 nucleotides line up with TRBD1. The V segment lost 0 bases and the J segment 1 base; nucleotides outside the gene matches: 5. Germline V gene sequence: CDR1 SGHNT, CDR2 YYREEE (reference sequence). CDR3 length: 16 amino acids.

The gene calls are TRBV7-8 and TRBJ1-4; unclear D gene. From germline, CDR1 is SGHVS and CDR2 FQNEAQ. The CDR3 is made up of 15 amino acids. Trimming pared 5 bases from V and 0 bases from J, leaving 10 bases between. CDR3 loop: CASSVYIPTNEKLFF. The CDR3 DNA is TGTGCCAGCAGCGTATACATACCAACTAATGAAAAACTGTTTTTT.

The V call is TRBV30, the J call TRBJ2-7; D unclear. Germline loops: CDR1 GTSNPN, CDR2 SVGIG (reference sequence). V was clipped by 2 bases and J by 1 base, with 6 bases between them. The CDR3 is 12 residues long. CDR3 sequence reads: CAWSPQSYEQYF. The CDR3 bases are TGTGCCTGGAGTCCACAGTCCTACGAGCAGTACTTC.

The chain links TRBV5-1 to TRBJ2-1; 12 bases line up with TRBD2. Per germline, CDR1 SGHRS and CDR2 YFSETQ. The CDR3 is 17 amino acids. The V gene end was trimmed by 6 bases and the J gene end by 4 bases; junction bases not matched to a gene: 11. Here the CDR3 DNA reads TGCGCCAGCACCGTCGCGACTAGCGGGGGCCATTACAATGAGCAGTTCTTC. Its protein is CASTVATSGGHYNEQFF.